This T cell receptor (beta chain) was sequenced during a study of blood T cells in healthy people across ages. This clonotype occurred a few times. Its antigen is not known. Together with a sample-barcoded 5' primer, a J-beta primer mix was included in a second PCR lasting roughly 6 to 12 cycles. Individual samples furnished no less than 3 million CDR3-containing paired-end reads apiece. TCRdb independently ran MiXCR on the 5' RACE reads; one entry per CDR3 protein. The profile covers around 940,000 distinct CDR3 sequences, with roughly 47% appearing a single time and roughly 23% taken by the ten largest. Trimming took 3 bases from V and 5 from J, leaving 17 bases between them. Germline V gene lookup returns CDR1 LGHNA and CDR2 YSLEER. There are 16 residues in the CDR3. General observations from the study: A roughly linear fall in TCR beta diversity per million T cells was seen with increasing age.

Roughly 10 milliliters was the volume of peripheral blood drawn from each donor. The TCR originated in a woman aged 60-70 years in good health. This chain links TRBV4-3 with TRBJ2-1; D ambiguous. The sequenced sample consisted of blood. The CDR3 loop is CASSQRLWGIDNEQFF. Here the CDR3 DNA reads TGCGCCAGCAGCCAGAGACTTTGGGGAATCGACAATGAGCAGTTCTTC.